The sequence of this TCR beta chain was determined in a study of blood T cells in healthy people across ages. Regarding the study as a whole: The lack of PBMC sorting stopped any conclusive naive versus antigen-experienced comparison. Getting older went along with TCR beta diversity per million T cells dropping roughly linearly. Shifts in expanded clonotypes may have been confounded by donor CMV status, which was unknown.

The CDR3 is 16 amino acids. The V gene's germline CDR1 is SGHVS and CDR2 FQNEAQ. V was pared by 4 bases and J by 8 bases, with 13 bases of the junction left unmatched. For the second PCR, which ran for about 7 to 12 cycles, a sample-barcoded 5' primer and a J-beta primer mix were used. TCRdb re-derived calls from the 5' RACE reads in MiXCR, one entry per CDR3 protein. The sample contains about 1.5 million distinct CDR3 sequences, roughly 45% of which appear only once. In the case of this clonotype: Its antigen is undetermined.

The chain joins TRBV7-8 to TRBJ2-1; 8 positions agree with TRBD2. The origin of this receptor is a young woman in good health. The sequenced sample consisted of blood. CDR3 DNA sequence: TGTGCCAGCAGCTCCTCCCGGGAGGGCCGATTCTATGAGCAGTTCTTC. Amino acids: CASSSSREGRFYEQFF.